This TCR beta chain originates from a study of blood T cells in healthy people across ages. Study-wide findings and caveats: Naive and antigen-experienced cells could not be conclusively compared, given unsorted PBMCs.

Comment on this clonotype: Its antigen is not identified. The junction differs from germline at one of its ends, possibly a read error.

Alongside a J-beta primer mix, a sample-barcoded 5' primer served in a second PCR lasting about 6 to 11 cycles. Template switching added a 12-random-nucleotide identifier to every cDNA molecule. TCRdb reprocessed the 5' RACE reads via MiXCR and lists one record per CDR3 protein. The sample records approximately 730,000 distinct CDR3 sequences, approximately 39% being singletons. CDR3 length: 15 amino acids. Germline values: CDR1 SEHNR, CDR2 FQNEAQ (reference sequence). Caucasian individuals from Russia who were healthy and aged roughly 6 to 95 acted as donors. Sequences were obtained from blood. The rearrangement uses TRBV7-9 and TRBJ2-2; 7 positions agree with TRBD2. This TCR derives from a woman aged 55-70 years in good health. The CDR3 sequence is CAGSPLREGPGELFF. The CDR3 bases are TGTGCCGGCAGCCCTTTGAGGGAGGGCCCCGGGGAGCTGTTTTTT.